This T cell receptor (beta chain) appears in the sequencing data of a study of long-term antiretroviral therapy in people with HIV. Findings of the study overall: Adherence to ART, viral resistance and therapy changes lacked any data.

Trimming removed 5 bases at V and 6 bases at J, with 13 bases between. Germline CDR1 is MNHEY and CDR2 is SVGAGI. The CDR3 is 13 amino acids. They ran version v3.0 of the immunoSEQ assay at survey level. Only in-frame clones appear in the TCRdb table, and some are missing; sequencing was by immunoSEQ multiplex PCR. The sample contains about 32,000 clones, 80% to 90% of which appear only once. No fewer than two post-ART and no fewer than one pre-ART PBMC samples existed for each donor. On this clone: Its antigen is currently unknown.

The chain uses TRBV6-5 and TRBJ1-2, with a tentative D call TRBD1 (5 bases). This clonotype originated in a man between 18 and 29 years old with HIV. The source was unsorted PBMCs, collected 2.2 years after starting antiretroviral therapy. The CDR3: CASSHGTAHGYTF. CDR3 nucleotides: TGTGCCAGCAGTCATGGGACGGCCCATGGCTACACCTTC.